Detailed here is one TCR beta chain. What it binds is not known. Likely unrecorded immune exposures existed in these nominally healthy donors. These data come from a study of cytomegalovirus exposure and HLA in healthy donors. The overall study: Approximately 180 million T cells yielded 100 million or so unique TCR beta sequences, as an earlier analysis found. Study-wide results and limits: Further analysis was carried out later, and it showed several of the most significant clusters appearing linked to common viral pathogens.

PCR involved 60 Vbeta and 13 Jbeta primers. Measured with immunoSEQ multiplex PCR; TCRdb has only the in-frame clones, and not every one. The sample has tens of thousands of clones; around 76% are singletons. CDR1 and CDR2 from the germline V gene are SQVTM and ANQGSEA. The CDR3 length is 14 residues. Trimming removed 4 bases from V and 0 bases from J, with 9 bases in between. Sequencing input: PBMCs. The receptor comes from a male donor in good health and CMV-seropositive. The chain links TRBV29-1 to TRBJ2-2, with no clear D. CDR3 bases: TGCAGCGTTGGTACACAAGCGAACACCGGGGAGCTGTTTTTT. Translating gives CSVGTQANTGELFF.